The 24 T cell receptor beta chains listed next were all sequenced from one sample in a study of vaccination and CD4 T cells after COVID-19. For these receptors, no antigen is known. Noted treatment: roughly 11-day PBMC culture with coronavirus spike peptide pools or control peptides (ViraFEST assay). Sequencing of the DNA from cultured CD4+ T cells was carried out with the Oncomine TCR Beta short-read assay. TCRdb re-analysed the PCR reads in MiXCR, keeping a single row per CDR3 protein. The data contain just under 20,000 distinct CDR3 sequences, over 40% of them singletons. Sequencing was done on a sample of CD4+ T cells from blood, cultured in vitro. These receptor sequences come from a human donor who had recovered from COVID-19.

The genes are TRBV5-4 and TRBJ2-1, with 7 bases fitting TRBD1. With 4 bases clipped from V and 5 bases from J, the junction kept 3 bases outside the gene matches. The CDR3 is 13 amino acids. Germline values: CDR1 SGHNT, CDR2 YYREEE (reference sequence). The CDR3 reads CASSADRHNEQFF. DNA of the CDR3: TGTGCCAGCAGCGCGGACAGGCACAATGAGCAGTTCTTC.

The chain has TRBV7-9 and TRBJ2-7, with TRBD1 identical over 8 bases. The CDR3 is 14 amino acids. Unmatched junction bases numbered 4, after V lost 5 bases and J lost 1 base. Germline V gene data show CDR1 as SEHNR and CDR2 as FQNEAQ (reference sequence). The CDR3 coding sequence is TGTGCCAGCAGCGATCGGGACAGGTCCTACGAGCAGTACTTC. Its protein is CASSDRDRSYEQYF.

This clonotype was counted only a few times. The CDR3 DNA sequence: TGTGCCATCAGTGCCCTGAGCGGCGGCTACACCTTC. Encoded protein: CAISALSGGYTF. The chain links TRBV10-3 to TRBJ1-2; D is ambiguous. CDR3 length: 12 amino acids. The germline CDR1 and CDR2 sequences are ENHRY and SYGVKD. The V end was cut by 4 bases, the J end by 8 bases, with 11 bases between.

Here the CDR3 DNA reads TGCGCCAGCAGCCGGGGGGAAAGCGAGCAGTACTTC. It translates to CASSRGESEQYF. This chain links TRBV5-1 with TRBJ2-7, with TRBD2 identical over 7 bases. Trimming took 4 bases from V and 6 from J; bases not matched to a gene: 4. Per the germline V gene, CDR1 is SGHRS and CDR2 is YFSETQ. This CDR3 region has 12 residues.

The genes are TRBV19 and TRBJ1-1; 7 nucleotides match TRBD1. CDR3 length: 12 residues. Losses at the gene ends were 7 bases for V and 10 bases for J; bases not matched to a gene: 9. CDR1 is LNHDA and CDR2 is SQIVND in the germline V gene (reference sequence). The CDR3, as DNA: TGTGCCAGTAAAGGGGACAGCTCACGAGCTTTCTTT. It codes for CASKGDSSRAFF.

CDR3 nucleotides: TGCGCCAGCAGCGCACTAGGGGGAAAGATAACTGAAGCTTTCTTT. It is translated as CASSALGGKITEAFF. V and J are TRBV5-1 and TRBJ1-1; weak D call: TRBD1 (6 bases). Trimming took 4 bases from V and 5 from J, leaving 18 bases between them. From germline, CDR1 is SGHRS and CDR2 YFSETQ. The CDR3 consists of 15 residues.

In this sample, this clonotype turned up a few times. The V call is TRBV7-2, the J call TRBJ1-1; no clear D. The CDR3 is 13 amino acids. The ends were cut back, 1 base at V and 1 base at J, with 4 bases in the middle. The germline gives CDR1 SGHTA, CDR2 FQGNSA. The CDR3 region has the DNA TGTGCCAGCAGCTTAGGGGAGAACACTGAAGCTTTCTTT. This encodes CASSLGENTEAFF.

The chain is built from TRBV5-4 and TRBJ2-5; TRBD2 matches at 13 bases. The V gene's germline CDR1 is SGHNT and CDR2 YYREEE (reference sequence). Trimming at V came to 2 bases and at J to 4 bases, leaving 2 bases not matched to a gene. The CDR3 extends over 15 amino acids. CDR3 DNA sequence: TGTGCCAGCAGCTTAAGACTAGCGGGGGGAGAGACCCAGTACTTC. It encodes CASSLRLAGGETQYF.

The count of this clonotype is one. This sequence joins TRBV11-3 and TRBJ1-3; the D is unclear. The germline CDR1 and CDR2 sequences are SGHNT and YENEEA. The CDR3 spans 11 residues. Trimming cost V 8 bases and J 4 bases, with 6 bases left between them. DNA of the CDR3: TGTGCCAGCGGTCGGGGAAACACCATATATTTT. Amino acid sequence: CASGRGNTIYF.

This clonotype came up a few times. V gene TRBV6-2 or TRBV6-3 combines with J gene TRBJ1-1; D is unresolved. This CDR3 is 14 amino acids long. The V end was cut by 0 bases, the J end by 0 bases, with 5 bases between. Germline-derived CDR1 and CDR2 are MNHEY and SVGEGT. CDR3: CASSYSRMNTEAFF. In DNA, the CDR3 is TGTGCCAGCAGTTACTCGAGAATGAACACTGAAGCTTTCTTT.

In its sample, this clonotype was seen a few times. V usage is TRBV2 and J usage is TRBJ1-5; a weak D match, TRBD1 (5 bases). Trimming removed 7 bases from V and 2 bases from J, with 12 bases in between. Germline CDR1 reads SNHLY; CDR2 reads FYNNEI. CDR3 length equals 14 residues. Here the CDR3 reads CASKWGPGNQPQHF. CDR3 in DNA: TGTGCCAGCAAATGGGGACCAGGCAATCAGCCCCAGCATTTT.

V and J are TRBV7-9 and TRBJ1-6; no reliable D call. This CDR3 region has 12 residues. CDR1 is SEHNR, CDR2 FQNEAQ, per germline (reference sequence). V was trimmed by 4 bases and J by 2 bases, leaving 0 bases between them. The CDR3 is CASSSYNSPLHF. CDR3 coding DNA: TGTGCCAGCAGCTCCTATAATTCACCCCTCCACTTT.

The V call is TRBV19, the J call TRBJ2-3; unclear D gene. Trimming took off 3 bases at V and 2 bases at J, with 12 bases between the two ends. The germline gives CDR1 LNHDA, CDR2 SQIVND (reference sequence). The CDR3 extends over 15 amino acids. The CDR3, as DNA: TGTGCCAGTAGTATTCGTTCAGCCTTCACAGATACGCAGTATTTT. It is translated as CASSIRSAFTDTQYF.

The chain couples TRBV5-5 to TRBJ1-2, with D unresolved. In germline, CDR1 is SGHKS, CDR2 YYEKEE (reference sequence). The CDR3 sequence is 15 residues long. Trimming left V 0 bases short and J 4 bases short, with 13 bases between. In nucleotides, the CDR3 is TGTGCCAGCAGCTTGGTTACGGCCAGGCCCTATGGCTACACCTTC. Translating it yields CASSLVTARPYGYTF. Variable domain in full (rest from reference TRBV5-5 and TRBJ1-2): DAGVTQSPTHLIKTRGQQVTLRCSPISGHKSVSWYQQVLGQGPQFIFQYYEKEERGRGNFPDRFSARQFPNYSSELNVNALLLGDSALYLCASSLVTARPYGYTFGSGTRLTVV.

Only one count was recorded for this clonotype. The chain uses TRBV29-1 and TRBJ1-1; 7 bases are shared with TRBD1. CDR1 and CDR2 (germline): SQVTM, ANQGSEA. V shed 4 bases and J 1 base; nucleotides not matched to a gene: 6. The CDR3 extends over 14 amino acids. The CDR3 DNA reads as TGCAGCGTTGGACTGGACAGGACGAACACTGAAGCTTTCTTT. Its translation: CSVGLDRTNTEAFF.

The chain couples TRBV6-5 to TRBJ2-7; 10 nucleotides line up with TRBD1. Germline V gene lookup returns CDR1 MNHEY and CDR2 SVGAGI. This CDR3 spans 16 amino acids. V was pared by 2 bases and J by 1 base, with 5 bases of the junction left unmatched. DNA for the CDR3: TGTGCCAGCAGTTACGGTGGGGACAGGGGATCCTACGAGCAGTACTTC. Protein product: CASSYGGDRGSYEQYF.

This clonotype was seen more than once but under ten times. The chain recombines TRBV11-3 with TRBJ1-1; a possible D gene is TRBD1 (5 bases). Germline CDR1 and CDR2: SGHNT and YENEEA. The CDR3 covers 13 residues. The V end was cut by 6 bases, the J end by 6 bases, with 14 bases between. The CDR3 protein is CASSPFGAAEAFF. The DNA of the CDR3 is TGTGCCAGCAGTCCCTTTGGGGCAGCTGAAGCTTTCTTT.

J is TRBJ2-1 and V is TRBV19; 10 positions agree with TRBD1. This CDR3 contains 13 residues. Germline V gene data show CDR1 as LNHDA and CDR2 as SQIVND (reference sequence). Trimming cost V 8 bases and J 8 bases; bases outside gene matches: 6. CDR3 nucleotides: TGTGCCAGTGGGACAGGGGCAGGGGATGAGCAGTTCTTC. This translates into CASGTGAGDEQFF.

The genes are TRBV7-6 and TRBJ2-2, with D possibly being TRBD2 (6 bases). The CDR3 runs 14 residues. In germline, CDR1 is SGHVS, CDR2 FNYEAQ. V lost 5 bases and J lost 5, with 12 bases in between. CDR3: CASSRSRGTGELFF. CDR3 nucleotides: TGTGCCAGCAGCCGCAGTCGGGGGACCGGGGAGCTGTTTTTT. The whole variable domain, remainder taken from reference TRBV7-6 and TRBJ2-2, is GAGVSQSPRYKVTKRGQDVALRCDPISGHVSLYWYRQALGQGPEFLTYFNYEAQQDKSGLPNDRFSAERPEGSISTLTIQRTEQRDSAMYRCASSRSRGTGELFFGEGSRLTVL.

The V call is TRBV6-1, the J call TRBJ2-1; 10 bases fit TRBD2. The length of the CDR3 is 15 residues. The germline CDR1 and CDR2 sequences are MNHNS and SASEGT. Unmatched junction bases numbered 12, after V lost 8 bases and J lost 8 bases. This CDR3 is CASGVAGGLTYEQFF. The CDR3 DNA sequence: TGTGCCAGCGGCGTAGCGGGAGGATTAACCTATGAGCAGTTCTTC.

The chain carries TRBV20-1 and TRBJ2-3, with 7 bases that match TRBD1. V shed 6 bases and J 1 base; nucleotides not matched to a gene: 10. This CDR3 has 15 residues. CDR1 is DFQATT and CDR2 is SNEGSKA in the germline V gene (reference sequence). DNA for the CDR3: TGCAGTGCCCCGGACAGGTCGGTGGGCACAGATACGCAGTATTTT. This gives the protein CSAPDRSVGTDTQYF.

This clonotype was seen more than once but under ten times. The gene calls are TRBV10-1 and TRBJ2-1; maybe TRBD1 (5 bases). The CDR3 runs to 15 residues. The V end was cut by 4 bases, the J end by 6 bases, with 16 bases between. Germline CDR1 reads WNHNN; CDR2 reads SYGVQD (reference sequence). The CDR3 nucleotides read TGCGCCAGCAGTGCTAATTTGGGGCTTGGCAATGAGCAGTTCTTC. Translated, it gives CASSANLGLGNEQFF.

The gene calls are TRBV4-1 and TRBJ1-5; maybe TRBD1 (5 bases). The CDR3 length is 17 residues. In germline, CDR1 is MGHRA, CDR2 YSYEKL. Trimming removed 4 bases from V and 0 bases from J, with 16 bases in between. The CDR3 DNA sequence: TGCGCCAGCAGCCCTCCGCAGGGACCTTATAGCAATCAGCCCCAGCATTTT. Encoded protein: CASSPPQGPYSNQPQHF.

This chain links TRBV20-1 with TRBJ2-7, with D possibly matching TRBD2 (6 bases). This CDR3 comprises 13 residues. Germline V gene lookup returns CDR1 DFQATT and CDR2 SNEGSKA (reference sequence). Trimming left V 5 bases short and J 3 bases short, with 14 bases between. The CDR3 protein is CSASRPGVYEQYF. CDR3 nucleotides: TGCAGTGCTTCCCGTCCGGGAGTCTACGAGCAGTACTTC.